The clone carrying this TCR beta chain was seen a few times. The target antigen is unknown. Measured with immunoSEQ multiplex PCR; TCRdb has only the in-frame clones, and not every one. The sample carries fewer than 35,000 clones, about four fifths recorded once. The sample originates from a study of OX40 agonist ivuxolimab in advanced cancers. Study-wide context: It was ivuxolimab, an agonistic anti-OX40 (CD134) antibody, that patients were treated with. Head and neck, renal cell, melanoma or hepatocellular carcinoma were the cancers that dose-escalation patients had. A male proportion of under 90% was recorded, with mean age approximately 57 years and range roughly 23 to 85. General study findings and limits: Also showing low normalized T-cell clonal expansion were some of the nonresponders.

The CDR3 is made up of 13 amino acids. CDR1 and CDR2 (germline): MGHRA, YSYEKL. The V gene lost 3 bases and the J gene lost 10 bases, with 13 bases spanning the gap. This chain uses TRBV4-1 with TRBJ2-1; D uncertain. This sequence originates from an adult with an advanced solid tumor such as melanoma, head and neck, liver or kidney cancer. Sequencing used CD4+ or CD8+ T cells sorted from blood, obtained in a trial of the OX40 agonist ivuxolimab. CDR3 sequence (DNA): TGCGCCAGCAGCCAGAAGATGCCCGGAGAGCAGTTCTTC. As protein: CASSQKMPGEQFF.